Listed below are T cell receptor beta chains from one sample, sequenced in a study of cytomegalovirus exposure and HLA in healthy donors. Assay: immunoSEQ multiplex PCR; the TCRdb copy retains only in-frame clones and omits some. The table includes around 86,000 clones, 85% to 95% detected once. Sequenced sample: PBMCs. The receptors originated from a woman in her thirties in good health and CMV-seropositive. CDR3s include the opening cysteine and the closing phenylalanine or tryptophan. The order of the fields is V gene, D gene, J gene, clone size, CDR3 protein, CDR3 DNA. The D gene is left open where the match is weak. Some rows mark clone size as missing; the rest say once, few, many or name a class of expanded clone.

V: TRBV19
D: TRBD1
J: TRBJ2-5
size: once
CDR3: CASSRTGTGVRETQYF
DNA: TGTGCCAGTAGCCGGACAGGGACGGGAGTAAGAGAGACCCAGTACTTC

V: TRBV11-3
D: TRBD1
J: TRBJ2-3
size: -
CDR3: CASSRDRNTDTQYF
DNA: TGTGCCAGCAGCCGGGACAGAAACACAGATACGCAGTATTTT

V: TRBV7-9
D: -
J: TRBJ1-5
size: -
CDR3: CASSTGENSNQPQHF
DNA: TGTGCCAGCAGCACGGGAGAAAATAGCAATCAGCCCCAGCATTTT

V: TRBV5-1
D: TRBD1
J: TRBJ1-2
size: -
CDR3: CASSYGQGGGYTF
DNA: TGCGCCAGCAGCTATGGACAGGGGGGAGGCTACACCTTC

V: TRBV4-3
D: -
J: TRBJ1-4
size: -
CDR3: CASSQDGRRGSEKLFF
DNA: TGCGCCAGCAGCCAGGACGGAAGGCGGGGGAGTGAAAAACTGTTTTTT

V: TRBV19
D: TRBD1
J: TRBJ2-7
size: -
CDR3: CASSTPGQGLYEQYF
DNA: TGTGCCAGTAGTACCCCGGGACAGGGCCTCTACGAGCAGTACTTC

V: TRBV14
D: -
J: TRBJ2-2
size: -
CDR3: CASSHRVGTGELFF
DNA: TGTGCCAGCAGCCACCGGGTCGGCACCGGGGAGCTGTTTTTT

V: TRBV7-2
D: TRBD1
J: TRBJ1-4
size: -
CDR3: CASSLVAGGKIDEKLFF
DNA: TGTGCCAGCAGCTTAGTGGCAGGGGGCAAAATAGATGAAAAACTGTTTTTT

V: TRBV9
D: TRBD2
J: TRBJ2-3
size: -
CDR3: CASSVETSGDTQYF
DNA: TGTGCCAGCAGCGTAGAGACTAGCGGTGATACGCAGTATTTT

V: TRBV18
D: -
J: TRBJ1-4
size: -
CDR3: CASSPSGREKLFF
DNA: TGTGCCAGCTCACCTAGCGGCAGGGAAAAACTGTTTTTT

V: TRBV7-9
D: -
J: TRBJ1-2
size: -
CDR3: CASSLGSGGGGAYTF
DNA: TGTGCCAGCAGCTTAGGTTCCGGCGGTGGCGGGGCCTACACCTTC

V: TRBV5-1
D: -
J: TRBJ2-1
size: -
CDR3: CASSLARSEQFF
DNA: TGCGCCAGCAGCTTGGCTAGGTCTGAGCAGTTCTTC

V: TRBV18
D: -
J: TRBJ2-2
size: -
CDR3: CASSAGPINTGELFF
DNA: TGTGCCAGCTCCGCAGGTCCCATAAACACCGGGGAGCTGTTTTTT

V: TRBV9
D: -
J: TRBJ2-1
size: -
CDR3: CASSVDLLANEQFF
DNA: TGTGCCAGCAGCGTAGATTTACTAGCCAATGAGCAGTTCTTC

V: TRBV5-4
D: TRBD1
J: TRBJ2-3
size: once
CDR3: CASSPISTGWTDTQYF
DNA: TGTGCCAGCAGCCCCATCTCGACAGGGTGGACAGATACGCAGTATTTT

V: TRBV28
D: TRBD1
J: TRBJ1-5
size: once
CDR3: CASSGQGVVGRNQPQHF
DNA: TGTGCCAGCTCGGGACAGGGGGTGGTTGGTCGCAATCAGCCCCAGCATTTT

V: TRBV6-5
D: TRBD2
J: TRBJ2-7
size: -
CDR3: CASSRTSGPYEQYF
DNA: TGTGCCAGCAGTCGGACTAGCGGGCCCTACGAGCAGTACTTC

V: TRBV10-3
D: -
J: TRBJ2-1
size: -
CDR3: CAISGPNRDKGRVSSYNEQFF
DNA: TGTGCCATCAGTGGGCCAAACCGGGACAAAGGTCGAGTAAGCTCCTACAATGAGCAGTTCTTC

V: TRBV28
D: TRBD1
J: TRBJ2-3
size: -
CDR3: CASSFFTGDTDTQYF
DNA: TGTGCCAGCAGTTTTTTTACAGGGGACACAGATACGCAGTATTTT

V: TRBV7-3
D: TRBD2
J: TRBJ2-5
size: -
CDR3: CASSQSLAGLETQYF
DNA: TGTGCCAGCAGCCAATCTTTAGCGGGACTAGAGACCCAGTACTTC

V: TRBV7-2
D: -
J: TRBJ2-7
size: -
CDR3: CASSLVSGPRRSEQYF
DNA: TGTGCCAGCAGCTTAGTATCCGGCCCTCGGAGAAGCGAGCAGTACTTC

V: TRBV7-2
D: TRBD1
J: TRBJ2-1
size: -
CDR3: CASRSGTGGIDEQFF
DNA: TGTGCCAGCAGGTCCGGGACAGGGGGCATCGATGAGCAGTTCTTC

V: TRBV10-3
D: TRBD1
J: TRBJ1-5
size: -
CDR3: CAISPQGADQPQHF
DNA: TGTGCCATCAGCCCGCAGGGGGCGGATCAGCCCCAGCATTTT

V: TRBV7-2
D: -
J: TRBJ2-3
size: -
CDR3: CASSRGGDTQYF
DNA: TGTGCCAGCAGTAGAGGGGGTGATACGCAGTATTTT

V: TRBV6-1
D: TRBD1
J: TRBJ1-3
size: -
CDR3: CASSAKTGVGTIYF
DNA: TGTGCCAGCAGCGCGAAGACAGGGGTCGGCACCATATATTTT

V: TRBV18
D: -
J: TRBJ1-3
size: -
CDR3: CASSLKTGSSGNTIYF
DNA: TGTGCCAGCTCGCTTAAAACAGGGAGCTCTGGAAACACCATATATTTT

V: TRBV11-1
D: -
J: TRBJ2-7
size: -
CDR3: CASSFGVGLAGEQYF
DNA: TGTGCCAGCAGCTTCGGGGTGGGTCTCGCGGGCGAGCAGTACTTC

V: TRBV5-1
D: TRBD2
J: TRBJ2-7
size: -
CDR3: CASSFSGEQYF
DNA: TGCGCCAGCAGCTTTAGCGGGGAGCAGTACTTC

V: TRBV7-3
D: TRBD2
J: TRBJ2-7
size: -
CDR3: CVTVLAETYEQYF
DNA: TGTGTTACGGTGCTAGCGGAAACCTACGAGCAGTACTTC

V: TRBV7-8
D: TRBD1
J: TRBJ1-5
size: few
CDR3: CASSLAQPDRNRNQPQHF
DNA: TGTGCCAGCAGCTTAGCGCAGCCGGACAGGAATCGCAATCAGCCCCAGCATTTT

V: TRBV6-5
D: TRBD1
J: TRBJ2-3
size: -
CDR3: CASSYSRTGLTDTQYF
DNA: TGTGCCAGCAGTTACTCACGGACAGGGCTGACAGATACGCAGTATTTT

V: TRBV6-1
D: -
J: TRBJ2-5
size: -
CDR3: CASSVDQGETQYF
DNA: TGTGCCAGCAGTGTTGACCAGGGGGAGACCCAGTACTTC

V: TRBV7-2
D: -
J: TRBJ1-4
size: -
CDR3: CASSNGWEKLFF
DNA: TGTGCCAGCAGCAACGGGTGGGAAAAACTGTTTTTT

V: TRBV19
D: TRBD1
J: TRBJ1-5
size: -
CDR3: CASSGWTGGVRVNQPQHF
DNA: TGTGCCAGTAGTGGATGGACAGGGGGCGTCAGGGTCAATCAGCCCCAGCATTTT

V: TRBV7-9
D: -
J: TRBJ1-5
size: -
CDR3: CASSLIPNQPQHF
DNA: TGTGCCAGCAGCTTAATCCCGAATCAGCCCCAGCATTTT

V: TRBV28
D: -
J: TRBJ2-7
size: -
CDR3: CASTPPGLVSYEQYF
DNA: TGTGCCAGCACCCCCCCGGGGTTGGTTAGCTACGAGCAGTACTTC

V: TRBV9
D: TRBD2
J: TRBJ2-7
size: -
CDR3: CASSLDGGTYEQYF
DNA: TGTGCCAGCAGTCTGGACGGGGGGACCTACGAGCAGTACTTC

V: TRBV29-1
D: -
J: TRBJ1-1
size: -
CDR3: CSVQVGNTEAFF
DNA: TGCAGCGTTCAGGTAGGGAACACTGAAGCTTTCTTT

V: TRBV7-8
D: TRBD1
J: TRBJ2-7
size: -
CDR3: CASSAGTGALQYF
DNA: TGTGCCAGCAGCGCCGGGACAGGGGCTTTGCAGTACTTC

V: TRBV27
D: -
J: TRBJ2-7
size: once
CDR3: CASSSSFKRSSYEQYF
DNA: TGTGCCAGCAGTTCAAGTTTTAAGAGAAGCTCCTACGAGCAGTACTTC

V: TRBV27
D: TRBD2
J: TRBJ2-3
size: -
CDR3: CASSLTGLAGTFTDTQYF
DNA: TGTGCCAGCAGTTTAACGGGACTAGCGGGGACCTTCACAGATACGCAGTATTTT

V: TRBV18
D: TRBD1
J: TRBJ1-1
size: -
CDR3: CASSPQGQISTEAFF
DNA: TGTGCCAGCTCACCTCAGGGACAGATCAGCACTGAAGCTTTCTTT

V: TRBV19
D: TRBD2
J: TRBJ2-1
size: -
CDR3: CASSIGLTLLADGERYSYNEQFF
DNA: TGTGCCAGTAGTATAGGCCTCACCCTACTAGCGGACGGCGAACGCTACTCCTACAATGAGCAGTTCTTC

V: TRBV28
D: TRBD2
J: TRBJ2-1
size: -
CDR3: CASSLPASGSIVEQFF
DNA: TGTGCCAGCAGTCTCCCAGCTAGCGGGAGTATCGTTGAGCAGTTCTTC

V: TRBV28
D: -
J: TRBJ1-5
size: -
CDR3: CASSLIMGDYQPQHF
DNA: TGTGCCAGCAGTTTAATCATGGGGGACTATCAGCCCCAGCATTTT

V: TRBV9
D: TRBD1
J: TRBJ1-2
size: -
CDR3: CASSGTGTGAYGYTF
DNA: TGTGCCAGCAGCGGAACCGGGACAGGGGCTTATGGCTACACCTTC

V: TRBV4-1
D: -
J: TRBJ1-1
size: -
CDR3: CASSLADMNTEAFF
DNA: TGCGCCAGCAGCCTGGCGGACATGAACACTGAAGCTTTCTTT

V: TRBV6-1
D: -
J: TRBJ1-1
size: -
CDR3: CASVGNRVMNTEAFF
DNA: TGTGCCAGCGTGGGGAACAGGGTGATGAACACTGAAGCTTTCTTT

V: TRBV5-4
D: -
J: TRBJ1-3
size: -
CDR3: CASSLEPMSSGNTIYF
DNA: TGTGCCAGCAGCTTGGAACCCATGAGCTCTGGAAACACCATATATTTT

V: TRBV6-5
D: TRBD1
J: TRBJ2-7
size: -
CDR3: CASSYSEDRADYEQYF
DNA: TGTGCCAGCAGTTACTCCGAGGACAGGGCAGACTACGAGCAGTACTTC

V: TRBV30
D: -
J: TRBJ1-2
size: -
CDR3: CAWSRTLTLEYGYTF
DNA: TGTGCCTGGAGCCGGACACTAACCCTGGAGTATGGCTACACCTTC

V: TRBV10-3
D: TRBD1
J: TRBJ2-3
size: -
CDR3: CAISPGQGDTDTQYF
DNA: TGTGCCATCAGCCCGGGACAGGGAGATACAGATACGCAGTATTTT

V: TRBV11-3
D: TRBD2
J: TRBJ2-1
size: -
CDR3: CASSPGGSGIYEQFF
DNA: TGTGCCAGCAGCCCCGGGGGTAGCGGGATATATGAGCAGTTCTTC

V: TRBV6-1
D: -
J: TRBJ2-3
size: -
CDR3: CASSDGQGEDTQYF
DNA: TGTGCCAGCAGTGATGGCCAGGGTGAAGATACGCAGTATTTT

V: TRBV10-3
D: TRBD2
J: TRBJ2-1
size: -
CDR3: CAISDSGRARYEQFF
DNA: TGTGCCATCAGTGATTCCGGGAGGGCACGCTATGAGCAGTTCTTC

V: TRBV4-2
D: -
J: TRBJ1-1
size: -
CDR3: CASSQLGARPNTEAFF
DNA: TGTGCCAGCAGCCAACTAGGGGCCAGACCTAACACTGAAGCTTTCTTT

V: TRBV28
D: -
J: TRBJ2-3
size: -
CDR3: CASSPGQLVDTQYF
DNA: TGTGCCAGCAGTCCCGGTCAGCTAGTGGATACGCAGTATTTT